What follows is one T cell receptor beta chain and its context. The data derive from a study of blood T cell repertoires in COVID-19. The wider study: Sites in the United States, Italy and Spain provided acute and convalescent COVID-19 samples. T cells, B-cell-depleted T cells, or PBMCs provided the cDNA or gDNA that served as material.

Authors' data handling: Cell counts per sample came from amplifying reference gene primers. TCRdb's table, derived via immunoSEQ multiplex PCR, lists solely in-frame clones and lacks some. V, J and clone size were drawn from that table, and D and trimming were deduced from the DNA. The sample lists 9,500 to 11,000 clones, roughly 85% occurring once. The CDR3 length is 16 residues. Germline-derived CDR1 and CDR2 are KGHSH and LQKENI. With 0 bases clipped from V and 3 bases from J, the junction kept 6 bases outside the gene matches. Sequencing used peripheral blood. The clonotype was recovered from a man aged 30 to 39 with active or convalescent COVID-19. The V gene is TRBV18, the J gene TRBJ2-3; 7 bases are shared with TRBD1. For the CDR3, the DNA is TGTGCCAGCTCACCACCCTCAGGGGGTGGAACAGATACGCAGTATTTT. It encodes CASSPPSGGGTDTQYF.